Listed below are T cell receptor beta chains from one sample, sequenced in a study of blood T cell repertoires in COVID-19. Clones were read by immunoSEQ multiplex PCR, and TCRdb kept only the in-frame ones, dropping some. This sample carries tens of thousands of clones, roughly 85% of them seen once, and the ten largest clones take around 3.2%. The specimen sequenced was peripheral blood. The receptors were gathered from a man older than 75 with acute or convalescent COVID-19. Each CDR3 is given with its conserved first and last residue. D genes are given only for firm matches. Not all rows give a size; the values are once, few, many and, for expanded clones, a class.

TGTGCCAGCGAGGTACAGGGGCCTCGCGGCTACACCTTC	CASEVQGPRGYTF	TRBD1	once	TRBV2	TRBJ1-2
TGTGCCAGCAGCTTGACAGGGCTGTACGAGCAGTACTTC	CASSLTGLYEQYF	-	-	TRBV5-8	TRBJ2-7
TGTGCCAGCAGCTTAGTTAGGGTAGCGGGAGTGTCCTACAATGAGCAGTTCTTC	CASSLVRVAGVSYNEQFF	TRBD2	-	TRBV11-3	TRBJ2-1
TGTGCCAGCAGCCCGCGAAACCGGGATATCGGCACCATATATTTT	CASSPRNRDIGTIYF	-	-	TRBV9	TRBJ1-3
TGTGCCAGTAGGCGCGGGGAGAATTCACCCCTCCACTTT	CASRRGENSPLHF	-	once	TRBV9	TRBJ1-6
TGTGCCAGCAGCTTGAGGGCTGGTCTTAACAGACAGACCCAGTACTTC	CASSLRAGLNRQTQYF	-	-	TRBV7-8	TRBJ2-5
TGTGCCAGCAGTTACTCGCCGGGGTCGAACACCGGGGAGCTGTTTTTT	CASSYSPGSNTGELFF	-	-	TRBV6-2/TRBV6-3	TRBJ2-2
TGTGCCAGCAGCTTAGTACAGGGCCAACGCTACACCTTC	CASSLVQGQRYTF	-	once	TRBV11-2	TRBJ1-2
TGTGCCAGCTCACCAGGGACGAGGACAGCCTACAATGAGCAGTTCTTC	CASSPGTRTAYNEQFF	-	-	TRBV18	TRBJ2-1
TGTGCCAGTAGTATTATCCCCGGGAGGGACACCGGGGAGCTGTTTTTT	CASSIIPGRDTGELFF	TRBD2	-	TRBV19	TRBJ2-2
TGTGCCAGCAGTATAACCGGGAAATACGAGCAGTACTTC	CASSITGKYEQYF	-	-	TRBV12-3/TRBV12-4	TRBJ2-7
TGTGCCTGGAAAACAAAAAGCAATCAGCCCCAGCATTTT	CAWKTKSNQPQHF	-	-	TRBV30	TRBJ1-5
TGTGCCACCAGTGATACCCGGACAGGGGACAATGAGCAGTTCTTC	CATSDTRTGDNEQFF	TRBD1	few	TRBV24-1	TRBJ2-1
TGCGCCAGCAGCTTGGGGCGGGTACGCTCCTACAATGAGCAGTTCTTC	CASSLGRVRSYNEQFF	-	-	TRBV5-1	TRBJ2-1
TGTGCCAGCAGCTTAGCACAGGGGGCCCACAATGAGCAGTTCTTC	CASSLAQGAHNEQFF	TRBD1	-	TRBV11-2	TRBJ2-1
TGTGCCAGCAGCCTTAACAGGGGCTCTGGAAACACCATATATTTT	CASSLNRGSGNTIYF	TRBD1	-	TRBV11-2	TRBJ1-3
TGTGCCAAAGCGGGAGGGCCGAGGGATACGCAGTATTTT	CAKAGGPRDTQYF	TRBD2	once	TRBV30	TRBJ2-3
TGTGCCTGGTCCCGGACAGGGGTCACTGAAGCTTTCTTT	CAWSRTGVTEAFF	TRBD1	-	TRBV30	TRBJ1-1
TGTGCCAGCAGCCCGACTAGCTTAGAAGGTGCAGATACGCAGTATTTT	CASSPTSLEGADTQYF	TRBD2	once	TRBV13	TRBJ2-3
TGTGCCAGCAGCTCAGGGCAGGGAAAGAACACCATATATTTT	CASSSGQGKNTIYF	-	-	TRBV7-4	TRBJ1-3
TGCGCCAGCAGCTTGTCGGTGCGGGACACAGATACGCAGTATTTT	CASSLSVRDTDTQYF	-	-	TRBV5-1	TRBJ2-3
TGTGCCAGCAGCTCGACTAGCTACAATGAGCAGTTCTTC	CASSSTSYNEQFF	-	once	TRBV7-2	TRBJ2-1
TGTGCCAGCAGTTTGCGACAGGTATTGGCGGATACGCAGTATTTT	CASSLRQVLADTQYF	-	-	TRBV27	TRBJ2-3
TGTGCCATCAGTGACGGGGGGGCGGGTCAGCCCCAGCATTTT	CAISDGGAGQPQHF	-	-	TRBV10-3	TRBJ1-5
TGTGCCAGCAGCGTTCAGGAAGCAAATTCACCCCTCCACTTT	CASSVQEANSPLHF	-	-	TRBV9	TRBJ1-6
TGTGCCAGCAGTGGCCAGGGATTATCTGGAAACACCATATATTTT	CASSGQGLSGNTIYF	-	-	TRBV2	TRBJ1-3
TGTGCCAGCAGTTTAAGGAGACTGGGGGGAGAAGCTTTCTTT	CASSLRRLGGEAFF	-	-	TRBV27	TRBJ1-1
TGTGCCAGTAGGCTCAGCGGGCGCACAGATACGCAGTATTTT	CASRLSGRTDTQYF	-	-	TRBV19	TRBJ2-3
TGTGCCAGCAGTCGACAGGGGGCCGGAAACACCATATATTTT	CASSRQGAGNTIYF	TRBD1	-	TRBV6-5	TRBJ1-3
TGTGCCAGCAGCGCGGGACAGGGTTTAGAAAAACTGTTTTTT	CASSAGQGLEKLFF	TRBD1	-	TRBV9	TRBJ1-4
TGTGCCGGGTCGGACAGGCCCAATGAAAAACTGTTTTTT	CAGSDRPNEKLFF	TRBD1	-	TRBV19	TRBJ1-4
TGTGCCAGCAGCCGGGACAATTACGAGCAGTACTTC	CASSRDNYEQYF	-	once	TRBV5-5	TRBJ2-7
TGTGCCAGCAGCCTGGGCGATCAGCCCCAGCATTTT	CASSLGDQPQHF	-	-	TRBV7-9	TRBJ1-5
TGTGCCACCAGCAGAGATCCTGGGCCCAATCAGCCCCAGCATTTT	CATSRDPGPNQPQHF	-	-	TRBV15	TRBJ1-5
TGTGCCAGCAGCCCCCGGACAGGGGGAGGCTATGGCTACACCTTC	CASSPRTGGGYGYTF	TRBD1	-	TRBV9	TRBJ1-2
TGTGCCACTTCACAGGGTACTAATGAAAAACTGTTTTTT	CATSQGTNEKLFF	-	-	TRBV7-2	TRBJ1-4
TGTGCCAGCAGCCCGCTGAGGACTAGCGGGAGGAAGCATGAGCAGTTCTTC	CASSPLRTSGRKHEQFF	TRBD2	-	TRBV6-2/TRBV6-3	TRBJ2-1